These T cell receptor beta chains were read from a single sample in a study of blood T cell repertoires in COVID-19. Some clones are missing from TCRdb's copy, which holds only in-frame ones; the method was immunoSEQ multiplex PCR. This sample has around 320,000 clones, with around 85% found just once. Sequenced sample: peripheral blood. All receptors derive from a human donor in a cohort sampled during active COVID-19. The CDR3 runs from the conserved cysteine through the conserved F or W. The D gene is left open where the match is weak. Only some rows state a clone size, as once, few, many or a class for expanded clones.

d_call clone_size j_call v_call cdr3_aa cdr3_nt
NA NA TRBJ1-4 TRBV14 CASRGAGWRLNEKLFF TGTGCCAGCAGAGGGGCGGGGTGGAGGTTAAATGAAAAACTGTTTTTT
TRBD2 NA TRBJ2-5 TRBV7-6 CASSLEPAGGPIGETQYF TGTGCCAGCAGCTTGGAGCCGGCGGGGGGGCCCATAGGCGAGACCCAGTACTTC
TRBD1 NA TRBJ2-7 TRBV5-1 CASSRTTGGSYEQYF TGCGCCAGCAGCCGGACGACAGGGGGCTCCTACGAGCAGTACTTC
NA NA TRBJ1-5 TRBV7-8 CASSADSRNQPQHF TGTGCCAGCAGTGCGGACAGCCGCAATCAGCCCCAGCATTTT
NA once TRBJ1-1 TRBV30 CAWSVGGVPTEAFF TGTGCCTGGAGTGTAGGCGGGGTACCCACTGAAGCTTTCTTT
TRBD2 NA TRBJ2-1 TRBV7-3 CASSLGSGGNEQFF TGTGCCAGCAGCTTAGGTAGCGGGGGTAATGAGCAGTTCTTC
TRBD2 NA TRBJ2-1 TRBV24-1 CASGLAQNNEQFF TGTGCCTCAGGACTAGCGCAGAACAATGAGCAGTTCTTC
NA NA TRBJ2-7 TRBV10-3 CAISGETYEQYF TGTGCCATCAGTGGAGAGACCTACGAGCAGTACTTC
NA once TRBJ1-2 TRBV24-1 CATNRAGNYGYTF TGTGCCACCAATCGGGCAGGGAACTATGGCTACACCTTC
TRBD1 NA TRBJ2-2 TRBV25-1 CASEQGAGTGELFF TGTGCCAGTGAACAGGGGGCGGGCACCGGGGAGCTGTTTTTT
TRBD1 NA TRBJ1-6 TRBV11-2 CASSPSGTGRDSPLHF TGTGCCAGCAGCCCGTCCGGGACAGGGAGGGATTCACCCCTCCACTTT
TRBD1 NA TRBJ1-3 TRBV19 CASSFNRPGQGTGNTIYF TGTGCCAGTAGTTTCAACCGTCCGGGACAGGGTACAGGAAACACCATATATTTT
NA NA TRBJ1-5 TRBV2 CASTWTGGNQPQHF TGTGCCAGCACCTGGACGGGGGGGAATCAGCCCCAGCATTTT
TRBD2 once TRBJ2-3 TRBV9 CASSVRTSGPHTQYF TGTGCCAGCAGCGTACGGACTAGCGGGCCACATACGCAGTATTTT
NA NA TRBJ1-2 TRBV7-2 CASTIGSGVSYGYTF TGTGCCAGCACTATAGGGTCAGGGGTCTCCTATGGCTACACCTTC
NA NA TRBJ1-2 TRBV3-1/TRBV3-2 CASSQDRSYGYTF TGTGCCAGCAGCCAGGACAGAAGCTATGGCTACACCTTC
NA NA TRBJ1-1 TRBV18 CASSPGLEGVTEAFF TGTGCCAGCTCACCGGGATTAGAAGGGGTCACTGAAGCTTTCTTT
TRBD1 once TRBJ1-1 TRBV3-1/TRBV3-2 CASSPGQGGTEAFF TGTGCCAGCAGCCCGGGACAGGGTGGCACTGAAGCTTTCTTT
TRBD2 NA TRBJ2-7 TRBV11-2 CASSFLAGATYEQYF TGTGCCAGCAGCTTTCTAGCGGGCGCAACCTACGAGCAGTACTTC
NA once TRBJ1-6 TRBV2 CASSAQEGYNSPLHF TGTGCCAGCAGTGCCCAGGAGGGCTATAATTCACCCCTCCACTTT
NA NA TRBJ1-4 TRBV7-9 CASSSYEKLFF TGTGCCAGCAGCTCGTATGAAAAACTGTTTTTT